This TCR beta chain is drawn from a study of OX40 agonist ivuxolimab in advanced cancers. Only in-frame clones appear in the TCRdb table, and some are missing; sequencing was by immunoSEQ multiplex PCR. This table has just over 95,000 clones, about 90% appearing once. Germline CDR1 SGHAT, CDR2 FQNNGV. Trimming left V 4 bases short and J 4 bases short, with 10 bases between. The CDR3 has 13 amino acids. The clonotype was recovered from an adult with an advanced solid tumor such as melanoma, head and neck, liver or kidney cancer. The gene calls are TRBV11-2 and TRBJ1-2, with D possibly TRBD1 on 5 matching bases. Sequenced material: CD4+ or CD8+ T cells sorted from blood, taken in a trial of the OX40 agonist ivuxolimab. CDR3 nucleotides: TGTGCCAGCAGCTCGGGACTGCTCTATGGCTACACCTTC. The encoded protein is CASSSGLLYGYTF.